This entry lists 6 T cell receptor beta chains sequenced from one sample in a study of cytotoxic CD8 clonotypes in ibrutinib-treated CLL. Some clones are missing from TCRdb's copy, which holds only in-frame ones; the method was immunoSEQ multiplex PCR. The sample holds some 200,000 clones; nearly 80% are singletons and the top ten take about an eighth. The sample here was PBMCs, taken after 12 months of ibrutinib treatment. All receptors derive from a human donor with chronic lymphocytic leukemia.

The genes are TRBV29-1 and TRBJ2-1; TRBD2 agrees at 8 bases. CDR3 length: 15 residues. Unmatched junction bases numbered 5, after V lost 4 bases and J lost 0 bases. Per the germline V gene, CDR1 is SQVTM and CDR2 is ANQGSEA. CDR3 protein: CSVGGSGISYNEQFF. The DNA for the CDR3 is TGCAGCGTTGGTGGTAGCGGGATCTCCTACAATGAGCAGTTCTTC.

The chain employs TRBV5-3 and TRBJ2-1; 9 bases agree with TRBD2. TRBV5-3 carries the ORF label, with uncertain function. This CDR3 region has 17 residues. V lost 10 bases and J lost 9; bases outside the gene matches: 23. CDR3 coding DNA: TGTGCCGGGATGATGGCGGGAGGGCCGCTATGGAGTTGTGAGCAGTTCTTC. This codes for CAGMMAGGPLWSCEQFF.

The chain joins TRBV2 to TRBJ2-5, with 10 nucleotides matching TRBD2. V gave up 3 bases and J gave up 2 bases; unmatched junction bases: 9. From germline, CDR1 is SNHLY and CDR2 FYNNEI. The CDR3 runs 17 residues. The CDR3 DNA sequence: TGTGCCAGCAGTGACATCGGACTAGCGGTGAATCAAGAGACCCAGTACTTC. Its protein product is CASSDIGLAVNQETQYF.

This clone was found once. This chain joins TRBV7-9 and TRBJ1-2, with 7 bases that match TRBD1. The trim removed 5 bases at V and 4 bases at J, leaving 1 base unmatched. The CDR3 loop spans 12 amino acids. From germline, CDR1 is SEHNR and CDR2 FQNEAQ (reference sequence). CDR3 region: CASSRDSYGYTF. In nucleotides, the CDR3 is TGTGCCAGCAGCCGGGACAGCTATGGCTACACCTTC.

This chain joins TRBV6-5 and TRBJ1-6; a possible D gene is TRBD1 (5 bases). The CDR3 is 12 residues long. V lost 6 bases to trimming and J lost 14 bases, with 14 bases between them. The germline V gene encodes CDR1 MNHEY and CDR2 SVGAGI. CDR3 loop: CASSLGTGALHF. The CDR3 DNA is TGTGCCAGCAGCCTGGGGACGGGGGCCCTCCACTTT.

The rearrangement links TRBV5-4 to TRBJ2-1, with 10 bases aligning to TRBD1. CDR1 and CDR2 (germline): SGHNT, YYREEE (reference sequence). J lost 5 bases, V lost 6 bases, and 5 bases had no gene match. This CDR3 is built from 14 residues. CDR3 amino acids: CASKETGGHNEQFF. In DNA, the CDR3 is TGTGCCAGCAAGGAGACAGGGGGCCACAATGAGCAGTTCTTC.